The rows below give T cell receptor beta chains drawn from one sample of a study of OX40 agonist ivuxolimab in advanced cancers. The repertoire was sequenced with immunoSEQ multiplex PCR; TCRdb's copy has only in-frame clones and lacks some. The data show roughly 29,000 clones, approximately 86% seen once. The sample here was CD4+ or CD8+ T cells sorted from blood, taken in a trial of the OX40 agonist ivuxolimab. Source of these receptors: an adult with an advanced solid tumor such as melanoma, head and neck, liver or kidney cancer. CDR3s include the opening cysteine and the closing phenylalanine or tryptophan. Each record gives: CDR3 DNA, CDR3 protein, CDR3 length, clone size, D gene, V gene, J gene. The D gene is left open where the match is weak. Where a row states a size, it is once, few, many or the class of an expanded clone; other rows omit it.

TGCGCCAGCAGCCAAGATACGGGGGGCCGTGGAGATACGCAGTATTTT	CASSQDTGGRGDTQYF	16	.	.	TRBV4-3	TRBJ2-3
TGTGCCAGCAGTGACGTGGGGATTGGAGAGACCCAGTACTTC	CASSDVGIGETQYF	14	.	.	TRBV6-1	TRBJ2-5
TGTGCCACCAGCAGAACCTTGACAGAGGGCTACACCTTC	CATSRTLTEGYTF	13	.	.	TRBV15	TRBJ1-2
TGTGCCAGCAGCCAAACCGTCGGGGGGGCGACTGGCTACACCTTC	CASSQTVGGATGYTF	15	.	.	TRBV28	TRBJ1-2
TGTGCCAGCAAACTCCCGGCGGGTTCTTCTGAAGCTTTCTTT	CASKLPAGSSEAFF	14	.	.	TRBV28	TRBJ1-1
TGTGCCAGCAGTTTGGCCGGGACCTCCTACGAGCAGTACTTC	CASSLAGTSYEQYF	14	.	.	TRBV28	TRBJ2-7
TGTGCCAGCAGCAAAAAGACAGGGGAGCTTAGTTACAATGAGCAGTTCTTC	CASSKKTGELSYNEQFF	17	once	TRBD1	TRBV5-6	TRBJ2-1
TGTGCCAGCAGTTCTGGTTCCTCCTACGAGCAGTACTTC	CASSSGSSYEQYF	13	.	.	TRBV27	TRBJ2-7
TGTGCCAGTAGTTTCGTCCTTGTTAGGACTAATGGTAATGAGCAGTTCTTC	CASSFVLVRTNGNEQFF	17	.	.	TRBV19	TRBJ2-1
TGTGCCAGCAGCTATACCCCGGGACAAGGGAGGTTCAGGACCCCCTACGAGCAGTACTTC	CASSYTPGQGRFRTPYEQYF	20	.	.	TRBV28	TRBJ2-7
TGTGCCAGCGCTTGGACAGGGGTGCCCTACGAGCAGTACTTC	CASAWTGVPYEQYF	14	.	TRBD1	TRBV27	TRBJ2-7
TGTGCCAGCAGTTTATCCGCTGGAACTGGGTCCTACGAGCAGTACTTC	CASSLSAGTGSYEQYF	16	few	.	TRBV27	TRBJ2-7
TGTGCCAGCAGCGGGGGCCTGCGGGCTTTCTTT	CASSGGLRAFF	11	.	.	TRBV5-6	TRBJ1-1
TGTGCCAGCAGCTTAGAGGGACTAGCTAGTGGGACCCAGTACTTC	CASSLEGLASGTQYF	15	once	TRBD2	TRBV11-3	TRBJ2-5
TGTGCCAGCAGCTTAGGGTCCGGGGAGCTGTTTTTT	CASSLGSGELFF	12	.	.	TRBV7-7	TRBJ2-2
TGTGCCACCGACAACTGGGCCAGGGGGAGCACAGATACGCAGTATTTT	CATDNWARGSTDTQYF	16	once	TRBD1	TRBV19	TRBJ2-3
TGTGCCAGCAGCCCCCAGACTTTTAGCTCCTACAATGAGCAGTTCTTC	CASSPQTFSSYNEQFF	16	.	.	TRBV7-9	TRBJ2-1
TGTGCCAGCAGCGTCGGACAGGGCCCTAACTATGGCTACACCTTC	CASSVGQGPNYGYTF	15	medium-sized	TRBD1	TRBV6-1	TRBJ1-2
TGCGCCAGCAGCCAAGATTGGAACAACAGAGGAGGGCCTGAAGCTTTCTTT	CASSQDWNNRGGPEAFF	17	.	.	TRBV1	TRBJ1-1
TGCAGCGTTGTGGGGGGGTCGGAAGATACGCAGTATTTT	CSVVGGSEDTQYF	13	.	TRBD2	TRBV29-1	TRBJ2-3
TGTGCCATCAGGACCGGGACAGGACCCGATACGCAGTATTTT	CAIRTGTGPDTQYF	14	.	TRBD1	TRBV10-3	TRBJ2-3
TGTGCCAGCAGCTTAGAAGATAACTATGGCTACACCTTC	CASSLEDNYGYTF	13	.	.	TRBV7-9	TRBJ1-2
TGTGCCAGCAGTGGGAGGGGAGGAGACACTGAAGCTTTCTTT	CASSGRGGDTEAFF	14	.	.	TRBV6-5	TRBJ1-1
TGTGCCAGCAGTACTCAACGGGGGGCTGAAGCTTTCTTT	CASSTQRGAEAFF	13	.	.	TRBV25-1	TRBJ1-1
TGCGCCAGCAGCCAAGTAGCGGGGGAAACCGGGGAGCTGTTTTTT	CASSQVAGETGELFF	15	.	TRBD2	TRBV4-1	TRBJ2-2
TGCGCCAGCAGCGGTGGATTGGCGGGGGACGGCTACACCTTC	CASSGGLAGDGYTF	14	.	.	TRBV5-1	TRBJ1-2
TGTGCCACCCAACTAGCGGGGGACTACAATGAGCAGTTCTTC	CATQLAGDYNEQFF	14	.	TRBD2	TRBV19	TRBJ2-1
TGTGCCAGCAGTTTAGTAGACAGCCGAGAGCAGTTCTTC	CASSLVDSREQFF	13	.	.	TRBV28	TRBJ2-1
TGTGCCAGCAGCGGACAGATAGACACCGGGGAGCTGTTTTTT	CASSGQIDTGELFF	14	medium-sized	.	TRBV6-6	TRBJ2-2
TGTGCCAGCAGTCCAAGGACGGCGCTAGGAGCTTTCTTT	CASSPRTALGAFF	13	.	.	TRBV28	TRBJ1-1
TGTGCCAGCAGTCCAGGGGTCACAGATGAGCAGTTCTTC	CASSPGVTDEQFF	13	.	.	TRBV27	TRBJ2-1
TGTGCCAGCAGTGGGTCGTCGGCGCGCTATAGCAATCAGCCCCAGCATTTT	CASSGSSARYSNQPQHF	17	once	.	TRBV25-1	TRBJ1-5
TGTGCCAGCAGCTTAATCCGAGAGCTGTTTTTT	CASSLIRELFF	11	.	.	TRBV11-2	TRBJ2-2
TGTGCCAGCAGCTTAGCCGGGGGTGGAGGCTCACCCCTCCACTTT	CASSLAGGGGSPLHF	15	.	.	TRBV7-2	TRBJ1-6
TGCGCCAGCAGCTTGAGCGGGTATTCCTACGAGCAGTACTTC	CASSLSGYSYEQYF	14	.	.	TRBV5-1	TRBJ2-7
TGCGCCAGCAGCCAAGAAAGGGGGCTTTACTATGGCTACACCTTC	CASSQERGLYYGYTF	15	.	TRBD1	TRBV4-3	TRBJ1-2
TGTGCCAGCAGCCCCGGGACTAGCGGGAGCAAAAATGAGCAGTTCTTC	CASSPGTSGSKNEQFF	16	once	TRBD2	TRBV13	TRBJ2-1
TGTGCCAGCAGTTTAGGGAGGGAGACCCAGTACTTC	CASSLGRETQYF	12	.	.	TRBV6-6	TRBJ2-5
TGTGCCACCAGACAAGTGGGACTAGGGGGTATCACAGATACGCAGTATTTT	CATRQVGLGGITDTQYF	17	.	TRBD2	TRBV2	TRBJ2-3
TGTGCCAGCAGCCCGAACCTCTTTACCGACGGGAACGCGCCCAATGAGCAGTTCTTC	CASSPNLFTDGNAPNEQFF	19	.	.	TRBV4-2	TRBJ2-1
TGTGCCAGCAGTATCCCCCAGGGGGGTAGCAACGAGCAGTACTTC	CASSIPQGGSNEQYF	15	.	.	TRBV28	TRBJ2-7
TGTGCCAGCAGCGCCGCGGGGTACACAGATACGCAGTATTTT	CASSAAGYTDTQYF	14	once	.	TRBV9	TRBJ2-3
TGTGCCAGCAGTGATTCCTATTTTGCTTCGAACACCGGGGAGCTGTTTTTT	CASSDSYFASNTGELFF	17	.	.	TRBV6-1	TRBJ2-2
TGTGCCAGCAGCAATCCGGGACAGGAGGCAGATACGCAGTATTTT	CASSNPGQEADTQYF	15	.	TRBD1	TRBV2	TRBJ2-3
TGTGCCAGCCTAGGGGGGACGGACTATGGCTACACCTTC	CASLGGTDYGYTF	13	once	.	TRBV7-9	TRBJ1-2
TGCGCCAGCAGCCAAGGGCCCCGGGCAGGGGGTGGCTACACCTTC	CASSQGPRAGGGYTF	15	.	TRBD1	TRBV4-3	TRBJ1-2
TGTGCCGGCTCAACAGGGGATCCCTACGAGCAGTACTTC	CAGSTGDPYEQYF	13	.	TRBD1	TRBV18	TRBJ2-7
TGTGCCAGCAGCTTAGGTCCGAAGGACACTGAAGCTTTCTTT	CASSLGPKDTEAFF	14	.	.	TRBV11-2	TRBJ1-1
TGCAGCGTTGGCCAGGGACCGAGGGAGCTGTTTTTT	CSVGQGPRELFF	12	.	.	TRBV29-1	TRBJ2-2
TGTGCCACTCCAAACTCGCCGTACAACACAGATACGCAGTATTTT	CATPNSPYNTDTQYF	15	.	.	TRBV7-9	TRBJ2-3
TGCGCCAGCAGTGCTAGCGGCTACGAGCAGTACTTC	CASSASGYEQYF	12	once	TRBD2	TRBV10-2	TRBJ2-7
TGTGCCAGCAGCCCAGGAGGGGCAGGGAGAAGGGACAAGAACACTGAAGCTTTCTTT	CASSPGGAGRRDKNTEAFF	19	few	.	TRBV7-2	TRBJ1-1
TGTGCCAGCACCCCGGACCTCCTGGGGGCAGATACGCAGTATTTT	CASTPDLLGADTQYF	15	.	.	TRBV6-5	TRBJ2-3
TGTGCCAGCAGCCAAGTACGACTAGCGGGGGTGAGCACAGATACGCAGTATTTT	CASSQVRLAGVSTDTQYF	18	.	TRBD2	TRBV14	TRBJ2-3
TGCGCCAGCACCGCCGGGACAGGGAGTGGGTATGGCTACACCTTC	CASTAGTGSGYGYTF	15	medium-sized	TRBD1	TRBV4-1	TRBJ1-2
TGTGCCATCAGTGTGGGAGAGACCCAGTACTTC	CAISVGETQYF	11	.	.	TRBV10-3	TRBJ2-5
TGTGCCAGCAGCCCAGGGCCTAACTATGGCTACACCTTC	CASSPGPNYGYTF	13	.	.	TRBV5-6	TRBJ1-2
TGTGCCAGCAGCTTGTCAGCCTTCAACGACGAGCAGTACTTC	CASSLSAFNDEQYF	14	.	.	TRBV5-6	TRBJ2-7
TGTGCCAGCGGTGCCGGGACAACGAACACTGAAGCTTTCTTT	CASGAGTTNTEAFF	14	.	.	TRBV28	TRBJ1-1
TGTGCCAGCAGTCCCGGACTAGCGGAGACCTACGAGCAGTACTTC	CASSPGLAETYEQYF	15	.	TRBD2	TRBV27	TRBJ2-7